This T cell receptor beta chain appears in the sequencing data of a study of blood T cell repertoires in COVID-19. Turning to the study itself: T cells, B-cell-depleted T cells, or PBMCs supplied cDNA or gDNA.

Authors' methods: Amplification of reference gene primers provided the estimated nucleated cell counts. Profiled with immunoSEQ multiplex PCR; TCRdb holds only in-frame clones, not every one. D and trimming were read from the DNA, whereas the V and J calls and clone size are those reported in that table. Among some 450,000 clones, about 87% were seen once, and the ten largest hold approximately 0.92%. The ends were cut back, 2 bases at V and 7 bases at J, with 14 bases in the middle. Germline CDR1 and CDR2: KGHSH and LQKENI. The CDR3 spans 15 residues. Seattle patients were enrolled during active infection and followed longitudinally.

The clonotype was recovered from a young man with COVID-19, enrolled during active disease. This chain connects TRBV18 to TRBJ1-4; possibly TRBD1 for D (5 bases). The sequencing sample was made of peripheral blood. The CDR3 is CASSPNDSEGEKLFF. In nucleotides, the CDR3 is TGTGCCAGCTCACCAAATGACAGCGAAGGTGAAAAACTGTTTTTT.